A selection of T cell receptor beta chains follows, all from one sample in a study of cytomegalovirus exposure and HLA in healthy donors. Libraries were prepared by immunoSEQ multiplex PCR; TCRdb keeps only in-frame clonotypes and omits some of them. The sample records some 150,000 clones, about 76% being singletons. Sequencing was carried out using PBMCs. The receptors here all came from a woman in her thirties or forties in good health and CMV-seronegative. The CDR3 runs from the conserved cysteine through the conserved F or W. The order of the fields is CDR3 protein, CDR3 DNA, clone size, V gene, J gene, D gene. The D gene is left open where the match is weak. Rows give clone size only sometimes, using once, few, many, or a class for an expanded clone.

CDR3: CASSLGTPGQVYEQYF; DNA: TGTGCCAGCAGTTTAGGCACCCCGGGACAGGTCTACGAGCAGTACTTC; size: -; V: TRBV27; J: TRBJ2-7; D: TRBD1
CDR3: CASSWTGSQPQHF; DNA: TGTGCCAGCAGTTGGACAGGGTCTCAGCCCCAGCATTTT; size: few; V: TRBV6-6; J: TRBJ1-5; D: TRBD1
CDR3: CASSLGGPGTQYF; DNA: TGTGCCAGCAGCTTAGGGGGGCCCGGGACCCAGTACTTC; size: -; V: TRBV7-2; J: TRBJ2-5; D: -
CDR3: CASSDSPGGNTEAFF; DNA: TGTGCCAGCAGTGACTCGCCGGGGGGAAACACTGAAGCTTTCTTT; size: -; V: TRBV6-4; J: TRBJ1-1; D: -
CDR3: CASSAGLSGEKLFF; DNA: TGCGCCAGCAGCGCGGGTCTCAGCGGGGAAAAACTGTTTTTT; size: -; V: TRBV5-1; J: TRBJ1-4; D: -
CDR3: CASSQGDRGRAGELFF; DNA: TGCGCCAGCAGCCAGGGAGACAGGGGGCGCGCCGGGGAGCTGTTTTTT; size: -; V: TRBV4-1; J: TRBJ2-2; D: TRBD1
CDR3: CASSQDSRTGGFPFF; DNA: TGCGCCAGCAGCCAAGATTCCCGGACAGGGGGGTTCCCGTTCTTC; size: -; V: TRBV4-1; J: TRBJ2-1; D: TRBD1
CDR3: CASSQDQGPTRGEQYF; DNA: TGCGCCAGCAGCCAAGATCAAGGTCCAACCCGGGGCGAGCAGTACTTC; size: -; V: TRBV4-1; J: TRBJ2-7; D: -
CDR3: CSVFTPPGADTQYF; DNA: TGCAGCGTTTTCACCCCCCCGGGGGCAGATACGCAGTATTTT; size: -; V: TRBV29-1; J: TRBJ2-3; D: -
CDR3: CASRGQPNTEAFF; DNA: TGTGCCAGCAGGGGACAGCCGAACACTGAAGCTTTCTTT; size: -; V: TRBV6-1; J: TRBJ1-1; D: TRBD1
CDR3: CASSLFLAGGQVDTQYF; DNA: TGCGCCAGCAGCTTGTTCCTAGCGGGGGGGCAAGTAGATACGCAGTATTTT; size: -; V: TRBV5-1; J: TRBJ2-3; D: TRBD2
CDR3: CATSVQGFSTGSNQPQHF; DNA: TGTGCCACCAGTGTACAGGGTTTCAGTACTGGGAGCAATCAGCCCCAGCATTTT; size: -; V: TRBV15; J: TRBJ1-5; D: -
CDR3: CASSPNGKAFF; DNA: TGTGCCAGCAGTCCAAACGGGAAAGCTTTCTTT; size: -; V: TRBV6-1; J: TRBJ1-1; D: -
CDR3: CATHEAGVSDTQYF; DNA: TGTGCCACCCACGAGGCGGGGGTATCAGATACGCAGTATTTT; size: -; V: TRBV2; J: TRBJ2-3; D: TRBD2
CDR3: CASILADTDTQYF; DNA: TGTGCCAGCATACTAGCGGACACAGATACGCAGTATTTT; size: few; V: TRBV6-6; J: TRBJ2-3; D: TRBD2
CDR3: CASSPGPNTGELFF; DNA: TGTGCCAGCTCACCTGGGCCGAACACCGGGGAGCTGTTTTTT; size: -; V: TRBV18; J: TRBJ2-2; D: -
CDR3: CAYLRAMDGYTF; DNA: TGTGCTTACCTCAGGGCGATGGATGGCTACACCTTC; size: -; V: TRBV6-1; J: TRBJ1-2; D: -
CDR3: CASSFQGAGNTIYF; DNA: TGTGCCAGCAGTTTTCAGGGGGCTGGAAACACCATATATTTT; size: -; V: TRBV27; J: TRBJ1-3; D: TRBD1
CDR3: CASSGGTAYNTEAFF; DNA: TGTGCCAGCAGCGGAGGGACAGCTTATAACACTGAAGCTTTCTTT; size: few; V: TRBV9; J: TRBJ1-1; D: TRBD1
CDR3: CASSHTTAEAFF; DNA: TGTGCCAGCAGCCACACGACTGCTGAAGCTTTCTTT; size: many; V: TRBV4-2; J: TRBJ1-1; D: -
CDR3: CASSYRRGTGQGAFF; DNA: TGTGCCAGCAGCTACCGACGCGGGACAGGGCAGGGAGCTTTCTTT; size: -; V: TRBV5-8; J: TRBJ1-1; D: TRBD1
CDR3: CASTAGTVSYEQYF; DNA: TGTGCCAGCACCGCCGGGACAGTCTCCTACGAGCAGTACTTC; size: -; V: TRBV6-1; J: TRBJ2-7; D: TRBD1
CDR3: CASSIAGRSYGYTF; DNA: TGTGCCAGCAGTATTGCAGGGAGGAGCTATGGCTACACCTTC; size: -; V: TRBV6-5; J: TRBJ1-2; D: -
CDR3: CASSLPGRVKTEAFF; DNA: TGTGCCAGCAGCTTACCGGGCAGGGTGAAAACTGAAGCTTTCTTT; size: few; V: TRBV7-3; J: TRBJ1-1; D: -
CDR3: CASSAQSLDRDYGYTF; DNA: TGTGCCAGCAGCGCCCAATCATTGGACAGGGACTATGGCTACACCTTC; size: -; V: TRBV9; J: TRBJ1-2; D: TRBD1
CDR3: CASSSGQGFHEQYF; DNA: TGTGCCAGCAGCTCGGGACAGGGTTTTCACGAGCAGTACTTC; size: -; V: TRBV7-9; J: TRBJ2-7; D: TRBD1
CDR3: CASSDMAPRF; DNA: TGTGCCAGCAGTGATATGGCCCCGCGGTTT; size: -; V: TRBV2; J: TRBJ2-3; D: -
CDR3: CASSQATGGAGYGYTF; DNA: TGTGCCAGCAGCCAAGCGACAGGGGGCGCAGGATATGGCTACACCTTC; size: -; V: TRBV4-2; J: TRBJ1-2; D: TRBD1
CDR3: CASSRGDFSYEQYF; DNA: TGTGCCAGCAGCCGTGGGGACTTCTCCTACGAGCAGTACTTC; size: -; V: TRBV25-1; J: TRBJ2-7; D: -
CDR3: CASSQDPYPDSSPPLHF; DNA: TGTGCCAGCAGCCAAGACCCCTATCCGGACAGTAGCCCACCCCTCCACTTT; size: -; V: TRBV4-2; J: TRBJ1-6; D: -
CDR3: CASSQKSTPEISGNTIYF; DNA: TGCGCCAGCAGCCAGAAATCAACCCCTGAGATTTCTGGAAACACCATATATTTT; size: once; V: TRBV4-3; J: TRBJ1-3; D: -
CDR3: CASSHIQGETDTQYF; DNA: TGCGCCAGCAGCCACATACAGGGGGAGACAGATACGCAGTATTTT; size: -; V: TRBV4-3; J: TRBJ2-3; D: TRBD1
CDR3: CASSIDLRDKFSYEQYF; DNA: TGTGCCAGTAGTATAGATCTAAGGGACAAGTTCTCCTACGAGCAGTACTTC; size: -; V: TRBV19; J: TRBJ2-7; D: -
CDR3: CAWKYWEGTEAFF; DNA: TGTGCCTGGAAGTATTGGGAGGGCACTGAAGCTTTCTTT; size: -; V: TRBV30; J: TRBJ1-1; D: -
CDR3: CASSSGTSALSYEQYF; DNA: TGTGCCAGCAGCTCCGGGACTAGCGCTCTCTCCTACGAGCAGTACTTC; size: -; V: TRBV7-6; J: TRBJ2-7; D: TRBD2
CDR3: CASSSLNDRGGNQPQHF; DNA: TGTGCCAGCAGTTCCCTCAACGACAGGGGCGGCAATCAGCCCCAGCATTTT; size: -; V: TRBV28; J: TRBJ1-5; D: TRBD1
CDR3: CASLSGASYNSPLHF; DNA: TGTGCCAGCCTGAGCGGGGCCTCCTATAATTCACCCCTCCACTTT; size: -; V: TRBV6-5; J: TRBJ1-6; D: -
CDR3: CASSQSTGTGDEQYF; DNA: TGCGCCAGCAGCCAATCCACCGGGACAGGGGACGAGCAGTACTTC; size: -; V: TRBV4-1; J: TRBJ2-7; D: TRBD1
CDR3: CASSAPGQGAFEKLFF; DNA: TGTGCCAGCAGCGCACCGGGACAGGGGGCCTTTGAAAAACTGTTTTTT; size: once; V: TRBV9; J: TRBJ1-4; D: TRBD1
CDR3: CSARLQTEAFF; DNA: TGCAGTGCTCGCTTACAAACTGAAGCTTTCTTT; size: once; V: TRBV20-1; J: TRBJ1-1; D: -
CDR3: CASSLVGDTEAFF; DNA: TGTGCCAGCAGCCTCGTGGGAGATACTGAAGCTTTCTTT; size: -; V: TRBV4-2; J: TRBJ1-1; D: -
CDR3: CASSPRGNGYSPLHF; DNA: TGTGCCAGCAGTCCAAGGGGGAATGGTTATTCACCCCTCCACTTT; size: -; V: TRBV25-1; J: TRBJ1-6; D: -
CDR3: CSVDMGPYNEQFF; DNA: TGCAGCGTTGATATGGGGCCGTACAATGAGCAGTTCTTC; size: -; V: TRBV29-1; J: TRBJ2-1; D: -
CDR3: CASTLPGQSEKLFF; DNA: TGTGCCAGCACCCTTCCGGGACAGTCGGAAAAACTGTTTTTT; size: -; V: TRBV7-9; J: TRBJ1-4; D: TRBD1
CDR3: CASSRGGQGAPEAFF; DNA: TGTGCCAGCAGCCGGGGGGGACAGGGGGCCCCTGAAGCTTTCTTT; size: -; V: TRBV27; J: TRBJ1-1; D: TRBD1
CDR3: CASSDVVTVHF; DNA: TGTGCCAGCAGTGACGTGGTTACAGTGCACTTT; size: -; V: TRBV2; J: TRBJ1-6; D: -